A single sample gave rise to the 15 T cell receptor beta chains below, sequenced in a study of blood T cell dynamics during melanoma immunotherapy. Time point denoted: week 3, after first cycle of checkpoint inhibitor. TCRdb keeps only in-frame clones here, not all; method: immunoSEQ multiplex PCR. Of about 2,500 clones listed, 87% are singletons. The sequencing used blood, collected from a patient treated with checkpoint blockade. The receptor source for this set is a human donor with melanoma.

This clone has only one observation. This rearrangement joins TRBV28 to TRBJ1-2; TRBD1 agrees at 9 bases. The CDR3 runs 14 residues. CDR1 MDHEN and CDR2 SYDVKM come from the germline V gene. V gave up 6 bases and J gave up 8 bases; unmatched junction bases: 10. The CDR3 DNA reads TGTGCCAGCAGGACTTTAGACAGGGGGTTAGGCTACACCTTC. Translation gives CASRTLDRGLGYTF.

This clone was detected only a few times. This chain joins TRBV19 and TRBJ1-2; unclear D gene. Germline V gives CDR1 LNHDA, CDR2 SQIVND (reference sequence). The CDR3 totals 13 residues. Trimming took off 5 bases at V and 3 bases at J, with 10 bases between the two ends. The CDR3 coding sequence is TGTGCCAGTAGTCCCCCAGCCTACTATGGCTACACCTTC. Protein product: CASSPPAYYGYTF. The whole variable domain, remainder taken from reference TRBV19 and TRBJ1-2, is DGGITQSPKYLFRKEGQNVTLSCEQNLNHDAMYWYRQDPGQGLRLIYYSQIVNDFQKGDIAEGYSVSREKKESFPLTVTSAQKNPTAFYLCASSPPAYYGYTFGSGTRLTVV.

The chain recombines TRBV7-2 with TRBJ2-1; TRBD1 might be the D (6 bases). Germline values: CDR1 SGHTA, CDR2 FQGNSA. V gave up 1 base and J gave up 6 bases, with 19 bases separating them. This CDR3 region has 17 residues. As DNA, the CDR3 is TGTGCCAGCAGCTTAGTAGGAGTGGGGGCCCGAGGCAATGAGCAGTTCTTC. Translation gives CASSLVGVGARGNEQFF.

This rearrangement joins TRBV19 to TRBJ1-4; no clear D gene. Germline V gene data show CDR1 as LNHDA and CDR2 as SQIVND (reference sequence). The length of the CDR3 is 15 residues. Between the trimmed V and J ends, which lost 5 bases and 4 bases, there was a span of 14 bases. CDR3 bases: TGTGCCAGTAGTCCACGGGCCCGATTTAATGAAAAACTGTTTTTT. As protein: CASSPRARFNEKLFF.

The V call is TRBV6-5, the J call TRBJ2-2; 8 bases match TRBD2. J gave up 6 bases and V 8 bases, and 11 bases lay outside the gene matches. Germline-derived CDR1 and CDR2 are MNHEY and SVGAGI. CDR3 length equals 15 residues. The CDR3 spells CASLAVAGRAGELFF. The CDR3 nucleotides read TGTGCCAGCCTAGCGGTAGCGGGAAGGGCCGGGGAGCTGTTTTTT.

The CDR3 reads CASSLDQGGSDEQFF. The CDR3, as DNA: TGTGCCAGCAGCTTAGATCAGGGCGGGAGTGATGAGCAGTTCTTC. The rearrangement links TRBV11-2 to TRBJ2-1, with TRBD2 matching over 7 bases. J lost 8 bases, V lost 0 bases, and 7 bases had no gene match. From germline, CDR1 is SGHAT and CDR2 FQNNGV. The CDR3 has 15 amino acids.

This chain joins TRBV11-2 and TRBJ2-1; TRBD2 aligns across 7 bases. The V gene's germline CDR1 is SGHAT and CDR2 FQNNGV. J was trimmed by 9 bases and V by 5 bases; bases with no gene match: 1. The CDR3 totals 11 residues. The DNA for the CDR3 is TGTGCCAGCAGCCCGGGGGGTGAGCAGTTCTTC. Protein: CASSPGGEQFF.

This chain links TRBV5-1 with TRBJ2-1, with TRBD2 matching 8 bases. The trim removed 0 bases at V and 5 bases at J, leaving 4 bases unmatched. The germline V gene encodes CDR1 SGHRS and CDR2 YFSETQ. CDR3 length: 15 residues. CDR3: CASSLVPGLDNEQFF. The CDR3 region has the DNA TGCGCCAGCAGCTTGGTCCCGGGACTAGACAATGAGCAGTTCTTC.

The chain couples TRBV19 to TRBJ2-3, with a possible D match to TRBD2 (7 bases). CDR1 and CDR2 from the germline V gene are LNHDA and SQIVND (reference sequence). The V end lost 2 bases, the J end lost 3 bases, and 12 bases lay between the germline ends. The CDR3 length is 15 residues. The CDR3 region is CASSIWGGGTDTQYF. The CDR3 bases are TGTGCCAGTAGTATATGGGGGGGCGGAACAGATACGCAGTATTTT.

For this clone: Other DNA sequences in this specimen translate into the identical CDR3. This chain connects TRBV7-2 to TRBJ2-6; D ambiguous. The CDR3 sequence is 15 residues long. Looked up from germline, CDR1 is SGHTA and CDR2 is FQGNSA. V lost 4 bases and J 4 bases, leaving 11 bases between the germline ends. This CDR3 is CASSSGALGANVLTF. CDR3 nucleotides: TGTGCCAGCAGCTCCGGCGCTTTGGGGGCCAACGTCCTGACTTTC.

The CDR3 DNA reads TGTGCCATCAGTGAGTCGAGGTATACGCAGCCTTATAGCAATCAGCCCCAGCATTTT. Translated: CAISESRYTQPYSNQPQHF. The chain carries TRBV10-3 and TRBJ1-5; D ambiguous. The V end was cut by 0 bases, the J end by 0 bases, with 18 bases between. CDR1 and CDR2 (germline): ENHRY, SYGVKD. This CDR3 has 19 residues.

V is TRBV28 and J is TRBJ1-5; D is unclear. The CDR3 loop spans 12 amino acids. Trimming took off 6 bases at V and 7 bases at J, with 10 bases between the two ends. The germline V gene has CDR1 MDHEN and CDR2 SYDVKM. For the CDR3, the DNA is TGTGCCAGCAGGCCCGGCGTCCAGCCCCAGCATTTT. This gives the protein CASRPGVQPQHF.

The rearrangement joins TRBV5-1 to TRBJ2-7, with a possible D match to TRBD2 (6 bases). Germline loops: CDR1 SGHRS, CDR2 YFSETQ. Between the trimmed V and J ends, which lost 5 bases and 7 bases, there was a span of 16 bases. The CDR3 is 13 amino acids. CDR3 region: CASSSGVAIEQYF. The CDR3 nucleotides are TGCGCCAGCAGTTCGGGAGTCGCGATAGAGCAGTACTTC.

The chain recombines TRBV4-1 with TRBJ2-5; TRBD1 aligns across 9 bases. Trimming took 0 bases from V and 5 from J; bases not matched to a gene: 10. The CDR3 sequence is 17 residues long. CDR1 and CDR2 (germline): MGHRA, YSYEKL. CDR3 bases: TGCGCCAGCAGCCAAGAACGAGGGGGACAGGGCCGGGAGACCCAGTACTTC. It specifies CASSQERGGQGRETQYF.

Only a few counts were recorded for this clone. V is TRBV4-2 and J is TRBJ1-5, with D possibly matching TRBD1 (6 bases). This CDR3 is 18 amino acids long. The germline gives CDR1 LGHNA, CDR2 YNFKEQ. Trimming stripped 1 base from V and 4 bases from J, with 20 bases between. The CDR3 coding sequence is TGTGCCAGCAGCCAAGCTAGTCAGGGCAGGGGTCTAAATCAGCCCCAGCATTTT. Its protein is CASSQASQGRGLNQPQHF.